The rows below give T cell receptor beta chains drawn from one sample of a study of cytomegalovirus exposure and HLA in healthy donors. TCRdb's table, derived via immunoSEQ multiplex PCR, lists solely in-frame clones and lacks some. The table has about 190,000 clones, about 88% seen once. The sample consisted of PBMCs. The source is a woman aged 18-29 years in good health and CMV-seronegative. The CDR3 runs from the conserved cysteine through the conserved F or W. Fields, in order: V gene, J gene, D gene, clone size, CDR3 DNA, CDR3 protein. A D gene is named only where the DNA matches it firmly. A clone size is listed for some rows: how often the clone was seen (once, few, many), or a class if it is expanded.

v_call: TRBV28; j_call: TRBJ1-5; d_call: TRBD1; clone_size: -; cdr3_nt: TGTGCCAGCAGTTCAGGGGACAGCGCGGGGGGTCAGCCCCAGCATTTT; cdr3_aa: CASSSGDSAGGQPQHF
v_call: TRBV7-2; j_call: TRBJ1-2; d_call: -; clone_size: -; cdr3_nt: TGTGCCAGCAGCTTAAGGGGGGGGAGATCCGCTAACTATGGCTACACCTTC; cdr3_aa: CASSLRGGRSANYGYTF
v_call: TRBV2; j_call: TRBJ2-1; d_call: TRBD1; clone_size: once; cdr3_nt: TGTGCCAGCATCCCCCGGGACAGCGTTTACAATGAGCAGTTCTTC; cdr3_aa: CASIPRDSVYNEQFF
v_call: TRBV30; j_call: TRBJ1-4; d_call: -; clone_size: -; cdr3_nt: TGTGCCTGGAGTGTACTGGGGCGCGGTGAAAAACTGTTTTTT; cdr3_aa: CAWSVLGRGEKLFF
v_call: TRBV27; j_call: TRBJ2-5; d_call: -; clone_size: -; cdr3_nt: TGTGCCAGCAGGTTAATTGGGGGGCAAGAGACCCAGTACTTC; cdr3_aa: CASRLIGGQETQYF
v_call: TRBV6-6; j_call: TRBJ2-1; d_call: TRBD2; clone_size: -; cdr3_nt: TGTGCCAGCAGTTACTATGGAGCGGGGGGGCCATGGGAGCAGTTCTTC; cdr3_aa: CASSYYGAGGPWEQFF
v_call: TRBV5-1; j_call: TRBJ2-7; d_call: -; clone_size: -; cdr3_nt: TGCGCCAGCACCCAAAGCGAGCCCTACGAGCAGTACTTC; cdr3_aa: CASTQSEPYEQYF
v_call: TRBV7-2; j_call: TRBJ1-3; d_call: -; clone_size: -; cdr3_nt: TGTGCCAGCAGCTTAGGGGGACTGAGCTCTGGAAACACCATATATTTT; cdr3_aa: CASSLGGLSSGNTIYF
v_call: TRBV5-1; j_call: TRBJ2-1; d_call: TRBD2; clone_size: -; cdr3_nt: TGCGCCAGCAGCTTAAGCGGGGGGAGATACAATGAGCAGTTCTTC; cdr3_aa: CASSLSGGRYNEQFF
v_call: TRBV6-5; j_call: TRBJ2-3; d_call: -; clone_size: -; cdr3_nt: TGTGCCAGCAGTTCCATACAGGGTTCAGATACGCAGTATTTT; cdr3_aa: CASSSIQGSDTQYF
v_call: TRBV5-4; j_call: TRBJ1-6; d_call: TRBD1; clone_size: -; cdr3_nt: TGTGCCAGCAGCTCACAGGGGCTCAATAATTCACCCCTCCACTTT; cdr3_aa: CASSSQGLNNSPLHF
v_call: TRBV7-2; j_call: TRBJ1-6; d_call: -; clone_size: -; cdr3_nt: TGTGCCACAAGTCCCTTCCGTGACGGGGCCCTCCACTTT; cdr3_aa: CATSPFRDGALHF
v_call: TRBV4-1; j_call: TRBJ2-7; d_call: -; clone_size: -; cdr3_nt: TGCGCCAGCAGCCAAGATCGCCAGGCCCAGCAGTACTTC; cdr3_aa: CASSQDRQAQQYF
v_call: TRBV10-3; j_call: TRBJ2-5; d_call: TRBD1; clone_size: few; cdr3_nt: TGTGCCATCAGATCGGGACAGACGGGAGAGACCCAGTACTTC; cdr3_aa: CAIRSGQTGETQYF
v_call: TRBV19; j_call: TRBJ2-1; d_call: TRBD2; clone_size: -; cdr3_nt: TGTGCCAGTAGTAACGTCGATGGACTAGCGCTGTACAATGAGCAGTTCTTC; cdr3_aa: CASSNVDGLALYNEQFF
v_call: TRBV7-9; j_call: TRBJ2-7; d_call: -; clone_size: -; cdr3_nt: TGTGCCAGCAGCCCAGGTGGCAGGTACCACGAGCAGTACTTC; cdr3_aa: CASSPGGRYHEQYF
v_call: TRBV5-4; j_call: TRBJ1-2; d_call: TRBD1; clone_size: -; cdr3_nt: TGTGCCAGCAGCGCCGGGACAGGATCTAACTATGGCTACACCTTC; cdr3_aa: CASSAGTGSNYGYTF
v_call: TRBV7-2; j_call: TRBJ1-6; d_call: TRBD1; clone_size: -; cdr3_nt: TGTGCCAGCAGCTTGGACAGGGGGAATTCACCCCTCCACTTT; cdr3_aa: CASSLDRGNSPLHF
v_call: TRBV6-6; j_call: TRBJ1-2; d_call: -; clone_size: once; cdr3_nt: TGTGCCAGCAGTCCCACCGGCAGGGGTTATGGCTACACCTTC; cdr3_aa: CASSPTGRGYGYTF
v_call: TRBV2; j_call: TRBJ2-1; d_call: -; clone_size: -; cdr3_nt: TGTGCCACTCCTGGGAGCTCCGGTCATGAGCAGTTCTTC; cdr3_aa: CATPGSSGHEQFF
v_call: TRBV6-5; j_call: TRBJ1-1; d_call: TRBD1; clone_size: -; cdr3_nt: TGTGCCAGCAGCTCAGGGGGCAGAACGAACACTGAAGCTTTCTTT; cdr3_aa: CASSSGGRTNTEAFF
v_call: TRBV19; j_call: TRBJ2-2; d_call: TRBD1; clone_size: few; cdr3_nt: TGTGCCAGTAACCAGGGGGTTACCGGGGAGCTGTTTTTT; cdr3_aa: CASNQGVTGELFF
v_call: TRBV18; j_call: TRBJ1-6; d_call: -; clone_size: -; cdr3_nt: TGTGCCAGCTCACCGGAGGGTCCGCCCGATTCACCCCTCCACTTT; cdr3_aa: CASSPEGPPDSPLHF
v_call: TRBV7-9; j_call: TRBJ2-1; d_call: TRBD2; clone_size: -; cdr3_nt: TGTGCCAGCAGCTCCCGGACTAGCGGGGGCTACAATGAGCAGTTCTTC; cdr3_aa: CASSSRTSGGYNEQFF